This TCR beta chain was identified in a study of shared clonotypes between healthy human individuals. Generated by immunoSEQ multiplex PCR, the TCRdb table keeps only in-frame clones and is missing some. The sample records approximately 2,300,000 clones, roughly 90% being singletons. Germline CDR1 MDHEN, CDR2 SYDVKM. The CDR3 extends over 16 amino acids. V dropped 7 bases and J dropped 0; count of bases not matched to a gene: 5. The J gene is TRBJ2-2, the V gene TRBV28, with 10 bases identical to TRBD2. The sample taken for sequencing was naive CD4+ T cells from PBMCs. The subset denotes: CD45RA+ positively selected. This TCR came from a man between 18 and 29 years old in good health. Some clones in this sample may be carry-over from other donors' samples. Written as DNA, the CDR3 is TGTGCCAGCAAAGGAAGCGGGAGGGCGAACACCGGGGAGCTGTTTTTT. The encoded protein is CASKGSGRANTGELFF.